This TCR beta chain was captured by sequencing in a study of T cell repertoires in ileal Crohn's disease. General observations from the study: All patients with clonality above 26.8% had endoscopic recurrence.

Adults with ileal or ileocolonic Crohn's disease and an indication for resection were eligible. This clone was found a few times. Antigen: not known. Per germline, CDR1 SGHTA and CDR2 FQGNSA. V was clipped by 6 bases and J by 2 bases; unmatched bases: 5. This CDR3 comprises 15 residues. Each sample's TCRB immunosequencing used around 0.45 micrograms of biopsy DNA. The protocol was immunoSEQ multiplex PCR, while the TCRdb copy is restricted to in-frame clones and leaves out a portion. The sample has 15,000 to 20,000 clones, 70% to 90% seen once. What was sequenced was ileal tissue. The clonotype comes from an adult with Crohn's disease. The V call is TRBV7-2, the J call TRBJ2-2; 8 bases map to TRBD1. DNA of the CDR3: TGTGCCAGCAGGCGGACAGGGCTTAACACCGGGGAGCTGTTTTTT. This codes for CASRRTGLNTGELFF.